This T cell receptor (beta chain) was obtained from a study of T cell responses to AZD1222 COVID-19 vaccine. The CDR3 has 12 residues. The germline CDR1 and CDR2 sequences are LGHDT and YNNKEL (reference sequence). Trimming took off 2 bases at V and 9 bases at J, with 5 bases between the two ends. The repertoire was sequenced with immunoSEQ multiplex PCR; TCRdb's copy has only in-frame clones and lacks some. The data show some 150,000 clones, about 93% seen once. The source was peripheral blood, collected on day 0 of AZD1222 vaccination. J is TRBJ1-6 and V is TRBV3-1 (or the pseudogene TRBV3-2); no reliable D call. This receptor was taken from an adult in good health. The DNA for the CDR3 is TGTGCCAGCAGCCAATGGGGTTCACCCCTCCACTTT. Protein: CASSQWGSPLHF.